This T cell receptor beta chain was recovered during a study of glioma-infiltrating T cells. Whole-study results and caveats: Gliomas, especially low-grade, showed above-expected tissue-blood divergence; non-neoplastic patients showed below.

The CDR3 consists of 16 residues. Trimming took 1 base from V and 3 from J, leaving 12 bases between them. Germline V gene data show CDR1 as SEHNR and CDR2 as FQNEAQ (reference sequence). In the case of this clonotype: The target antigen is unknown.

The iRepertoire nested amplicon-rescue multiplex PCR amplified TCR alpha and beta CDR3s from RNA. In TCRdb, the multiplex PCR reads were re-called with MiXCR into one record per CDR3 protein. This sample yields under 200,000 distinct CDR3 sequences, of which more than 25% are seen a single time; roughly 21% belongs to the top ten. This sequence joins TRBV7-9 and TRBJ2-2; maybe TRBD1 (6 bases). The TCR sequence derives from a human donor with low-grade glioma or glioblastoma, undergoing nonglioma brain surgery, or in good health (not recorded which). The sequenced sample was glioma tissue, nonneoplastic brain tissue, or PBMCs (not recorded which). The CDR3 coding sequence is TGTGCCAGCAGCTTAGAACAGGGAAGTTACACCGGGGAGCTGTTTTTT. As protein: CASSLEQGSYTGELFF. Filled out from reference TRBV7-9 and TRBJ2-2, the complete variable domain reads DTGVSQNPRHKITKRGQNVTFRCDPISEHNRLYWYRQTLGQGPEFLTYFQNEAQLEKSRLLSDRFSAERPKGSFSTLEIQRTEQGDSAMYLCASSLEQGSYTGELFFGEGSRLTVL.